These 29 T cell receptor beta chains originate from one sample sequenced in a study of control samples from healthy donors and cancer patients. The assay was immunoSEQ multiplex PCR, and TCRdb's table has in-frame clones only and misses some. This table has roughly 76,000 clones, 90% to 95% appearing once. The specimen was blood. These receptors were taken from a woman aged 40-49 years in good health.

The rearrangement links TRBV7-9 to TRBJ2-7; D is possibly TRBD2 (6 bases). The ends were cut back, 7 bases at V and 0 bases at J, with 13 bases in the middle. Germline V gene data show CDR1 as SEHNR and CDR2 as FQNEAQ (reference sequence). CDR3 length: 14 amino acids. The DNA of the CDR3 is TGTGCCAGCACCATAGCGGCAAGCTCCTACGAGCAGTACTTC. This sequence encodes CASTIAASSYEQYF.

This chain connects TRBV18 to TRBJ1-2; D is unclear. This CDR3 has 13 amino acids. Germline CDR1 KGHSH, CDR2 LQKENI. V was trimmed by 3 bases and J by 4 bases, leaving 9 bases between them. The CDR3 DNA sequence: TGTGCCAGCTCACCCTCTGACCTCTATGGCTACACCTTC. Translated: CASSPSDLYGYTF.

The chain has TRBV6-1 and TRBJ1-3; TRBD1 might be the D (6 bases). The germline gives CDR1 MNHNS, CDR2 SASEGT. V lost 1 base to trimming and J lost 4 bases, with 8 bases between them. The CDR3 contains 14 residues. The CDR3 sequence is CASSEGQGGNTIYF. CDR3 nucleotides: TGTGCCAGCAGTGAAGGGCAGGGGGGAAACACCATATATTTT.

The chain uses TRBV19 and TRBJ2-1; 9 bases agree with TRBD2. V shed 3 bases and J 4 bases; nucleotides not matched to a gene: 1. The CDR3 is 14 amino acids. The germline V gene has CDR1 LNHDA and CDR2 SQIVND (reference sequence). CDR3 region: CASSISGSYNEQFF. CDR3 sequence (DNA): TGTGCCAGTAGTATTAGCGGGAGTTACAATGAGCAGTTCTTC.

The V call is TRBV4-1, the J call TRBJ1-4; a weak D match, TRBD1 (6 bases). V was pared by 2 bases and J by 1 base, with 8 bases between. Germline V gene lookup returns CDR1 MGHRA and CDR2 YSYEKL. The CDR3 has 15 residues. This CDR3 is CASSQTGLTNEKLFF. As DNA, the CDR3 is TGCGCCAGCAGCCAAACAGGGCTAACTAATGAAAAACTGTTTTTT.

As to this clone: The same CDR3 is also encoded by other DNA sequences in this sample. The gene calls are TRBV29-1 and TRBJ1-2; tentative D call: TRBD1 (5 bases). The CDR3 consists of 11 residues. V was trimmed by 4 bases and J by 2 bases, leaving 5 bases between them. The germline CDR1 and CDR2 sequences are SQVTM and ANQGSEA. The chain's CDR3 is CSVGDNYGYTF. The CDR3 nucleotides are TGCAGCGTTGGGGACAACTATGGCTACACCTTC.

V usage is TRBV29-1 and J usage is TRBJ2-2, with D maybe TRBD2 (6 bases). CDR3 length: 18 amino acids. Germline V gene lookup returns CDR1 SQVTM and CDR2 ANQGSEA. CDR3 DNA: TGCAGTTTTTCCTCTTTTCCACTAGCCTTCTTTAACACCGGGGAGCTGTTTTTT. This sequence encodes CSFSSFPLAFFNTGELFF.

This chain links TRBV19 with TRBJ2-7; 11 nucleotides align to TRBD1. Looked up from germline, CDR1 is LNHDA and CDR2 is SQIVND (reference sequence). The CDR3 consists of 13 residues. The J segment lost 6 bases and the V segment lost 5 bases, leaving 3 bases of the junction unmatched. CDR3 coding DNA: TGTGCCAGTAGTCCCGGGACAGGGGGCGAGCAGTACTTC. As protein: CASSPGTGGEQYF.

This sequence joins TRBV6-1 and TRBJ1-2; a weak D match, TRBD1 (6 bases). CDR1 MNHNS and CDR2 SASEGT come from the germline V gene. The V end lost 4 bases, the J end lost 1 base, and 16 bases lay between the germline ends. The CDR3 sequence is 16 residues long. CDR3 in DNA: TGTGCCAGCAGTGTGCGGACAGAGCGCCTTAACTATGGCTACACCTTC. Translation: CASSVRTERLNYGYTF.

This clone came up once. The chain combines TRBV27 with TRBJ1-4; 7 bases are a match to TRBD1. The CDR3 has 14 amino acids. Germline V gives CDR1 MNHEY, CDR2 SMNVEV (reference sequence). J lost 4 bases, V lost 5 bases, and 4 bases had no gene match. The CDR3 is CASSEQGINEKLFF. DNA of the CDR3: TGTGCCAGCAGTGAACAGGGGATTAATGAAAAACTGTTTTTT.

The chain combines TRBV28 with TRBJ2-1, with D perhaps TRBD1 or TRBD2 (5 bases each). V was cut by 4 bases and J by 15 bases, with 16 bases left in between. The CDR3 covers 12 residues. Germline lookup yields CDR1 MDHEN and CDR2 SYDVKM. The DNA of the CDR3 is TGTGCCAGCAGTTCAGACCGGGACGGATCGTTCTTC. It specifies CASSSDRDGSFF. The full variable domain, completed using reference TRBV28 and TRBJ2-1, is DVKVTQSSRYLVKRTGEKVFLECVQDMDHENMFWYRQDPGLGLRLIYFSYDVKMKEKGDIPEGYSVSREKKERFSLILESASTNQTSMYLCASSSDRDGSFFGPGTRLTVL.

The chain couples TRBV29-1 to TRBJ2-1; a weak D match, TRBD1 (5 bases). Trimming took 2 bases from V and 5 from J, leaving 10 bases between them. The CDR3 length is 13 residues. Germline V gene lookup returns CDR1 SQVTM and CDR2 ANQGSEA. The CDR3 region is CSVELPGNNEQFF. The CDR3 DNA reads TGCAGCGTTGAATTACCAGGGAACAATGAGCAGTTCTTC.

This sequence joins TRBV2 and TRBJ2-5; no clear D gene. Trimming took off 4 bases at V and 4 bases at J, with 10 bases between the two ends. Germline V lookup: CDR1 SNHLY, CDR2 FYNNEI. The CDR3 totals 13 residues. CDR3 sequence reads: CASSVSVVETQYF. CDR3 bases: TGTGCCAGCAGTGTTTCTGTAGTAGAGACCCAGTACTTC.

The V call is TRBV7-8, the J call TRBJ1-5; D not resolved. From germline, CDR1 is SGHVS and CDR2 FQNEAQ. The V and J ends lost 3 bases and 5 bases respectively, with 8 bases between them. CDR3 length: 13 amino acids. The CDR3 reads CASSLTEDQPQHF. The CDR3 DNA reads as TGTGCCAGCAGCTTGACCGAGGATCAGCCCCAGCATTTT.

This clone came up once. The chain links TRBV10-1 to TRBJ2-5; perhaps TRBD1 as D (5 bases). The V gene's germline CDR1 is WNHNN and CDR2 SYGVQD (reference sequence). Trimming left V 5 bases short and J 5 bases short, with 9 bases between. The CDR3 consists of 12 residues. The CDR3 nucleotides are TGCGCCAGCAGTAAGGGGAAGGAGACCCAGTACTTC. Protein: CASSKGKETQYF.

The V and J genes are TRBV29-1 and TRBJ2-1, with TRBD1 matching 8 bases. Germline V gives CDR1 SQVTM, CDR2 ANQGSEA. Germline trimming cut 0 bases from V and 1 base from J; bases unmatched to any gene: 8. The CDR3 is 17 amino acids. CDR3 in DNA: TGCAGCGTTGAAGAGTGGGGACAGGCGAGGTCCTACAATGAGCAGTTCTTC. Its protein is CSVEEWGQARSYNEQFF.

This chain connects TRBV4-3 to TRBJ1-5; D call uncertain. Between the trimmed V and J ends, which lost 0 bases and 6 bases, there was a span of 6 bases. The germline gives CDR1 LGHNA, CDR2 YSLEER. This CDR3 spans 13 amino acids. CDR3 protein: CASSQDLGQPQHF. Written as DNA, the CDR3 is TGCGCCAGCAGCCAAGATCTGGGTCAGCCCCAGCATTTT.

With regard to this clone: The sample carries other DNA sequences with the same CDR3. The V and J genes are TRBV6-1 and TRBJ2-5; D might be TRBD1 (5 bases). Germline V gene data show CDR1 as MNHNS and CDR2 as SASEGT. The CDR3 has 14 residues. With 0 bases removed from V and 5 bases from J, the gap between germline ends came to 10 bases. The DNA for the CDR3 is TGTGCCAGCAGTGAAGCGCAGGGCCAGGAGACCCAGTACTTC. This translates into CASSEAQGQETQYF.

The V gene is TRBV11-2, the J gene TRBJ2-4; no definite D call. The CDR3 is 15 amino acids. Deletions cut 3 bases from V and 0 bases from J, with 9 bases between. CDR1 is SGHAT, CDR2 FQNNGV, per germline. The CDR3 spells CASSFGPIAKNIQYF. The CDR3, as DNA: TGTGCCAGCAGCTTTGGCCCCATAGCCAAAAACATTCAGTACTTC. The full variable domain, completed using reference TRBV11-2 and TRBJ2-4, is EAGVAQSPRYKIIEKRQSVAFWCNPISGHATLYWYQQILGQGPKLLIQFQNNGVVDDSQLPKDRFSAERLKGVDSTLKIQPAKLEDSAVYLCASSFGPIAKNIQYFGAGTRLSVL.

This chain uses TRBV19 with TRBJ2-7; D remains ambiguous. V was shortened by 4 bases and J by 7 bases, with 17 bases between the two germline ends. The CDR3 runs 14 residues. Germline V gives CDR1 LNHDA, CDR2 SQIVND (reference sequence). The CDR3 region has the DNA TGTGCCAGTAGTAATCAGAACTTTTTGGGAGAGCAGTACTTC. As protein: CASSNQNFLGEQYF.

This clone was detected only once. J is TRBJ2-3 and V is TRBV18; 9 nucleotides align to TRBD2. Germline-derived CDR1 and CDR2 are KGHSH and LQKENI. J gave up 3 bases and V 6 bases, and 7 bases lay outside the gene matches. The CDR3 has 15 amino acids. The CDR3 is CASSRPGLATDTQYF. CDR3 in DNA: TGTGCCAGCTCTCGACCGGGACTAGCAACAGATACGCAGTATTTT.

The J gene is TRBJ2-1, the V gene TRBV10-2; D call uncertain. The CDR3 sequence is 15 residues long. Trimming pared 2 bases from V and 0 bases from J, leaving 8 bases between. Germline values: CDR1 WSHSY, CDR2 SAAADI. The CDR3 bases are TGCGCCAGCAGTGAGGGGCCAGTCTCCTACAATGAGCAGTTCTTC. It yields the protein CASSEGPVSYNEQFF.

The chain has TRBV6-5 and TRBJ2-3, with D uncertain. Trimming cost V 7 bases and J 0 bases, with 11 bases left between them. The CDR3 sequence is 14 residues long. Germline CDR1 and CDR2: MNHEY and SVGAGI. CDR3 in amino acids: CASTPDESTDTQYF. In nucleotides, the CDR3 is TGTGCCAGCACTCCAGACGAAAGCACAGATACGCAGTATTTT.

V and J are TRBV11-2 and TRBJ1-2; D perhaps matches TRBD1 (5 bases). V was trimmed by 5 bases and J by 6 bases, leaving 13 bases between them. The CDR3 extends over 13 amino acids. CDR1 SGHAT and CDR2 FQNNGV come from the germline V gene. CDR3 residues: CASSLASGNGYTF. As DNA, the CDR3 is TGTGCCAGCAGCCTAGCGTCAGGGAATGGCTACACCTTC.

J is TRBJ2-5 and V is TRBV28, with 12 bases identical to TRBD2. Unmatched junction bases numbered 6, after V lost 5 bases and J lost 5 bases. In germline, CDR1 is MDHEN, CDR2 SYDVKM. CDR3 length: 15 residues. DNA of the CDR3: TGTGCCAGCAGTATTCTAGCGGGGGGGCGCGAGACCCAGTACTTC. Protein sequence: CASSILAGGRETQYF.

The chain couples TRBV10-2 to TRBJ1-1; D gene uncertain. Deletions cut 2 bases from V and 2 bases from J, with 9 bases between. The CDR3 sequence is 14 residues long. Germline CDR1 and CDR2: WSHSY and SAAADI. The CDR3 nucleotides are TGCGCCAGCAGTGAGAGAGGCGATAACACTGAAGCTTTCTTT. Its protein product is CASSERGDNTEAFF.

This chain joins TRBV19 and TRBJ1-1; D uncertain. V lost 6 bases, J lost 5 bases, and 19 bases lay in between. Looked up from germline, CDR1 is LNHDA and CDR2 is SQIVND (reference sequence). The CDR3 runs 15 residues. The CDR3 DNA is TGTGCCAGTAGGATCGTGAGCCAGCGGGGTACTGAAGCTTTCTTT. Translation: CASRIVSQRGTEAFF.

V gene TRBV7-3 combines with J gene TRBJ2-2; D may be TRBD2 (6 bases). Trimming pared 7 bases from V and 1 base from J, leaving 13 bases between. This CDR3 comprises 15 residues. CDR1 SGHTA and CDR2 FQGTGA come from the germline V gene. The CDR3 here is CASTPGLLNTGELFF. CDR3 bases: TGTGCCAGCACCCCGGGACTCCTGAACACCGGGGAGCTGTTTTTT.

A single count supports this clone. The chain recombines TRBV5-1 with TRBJ1-2; tentatively, D is TRBD1 (5 bases). This CDR3 is 15 amino acids long. V lost 4 bases to trimming and J lost 3 bases, with 16 bases between them. CDR1 is SGHRS, CDR2 YFSETQ, per germline. CDR3 amino acids: CASSPRDLAYYGYTF. The CDR3 nucleotides are TGCGCCAGCAGCCCCCGGGACCTCGCCTACTATGGCTACACCTTC.